The 6 T cell receptor beta chains below were found in one sample sequenced in a study of tumor-infiltrating lymphocytes in primary liver carcinoma. The investigators made TCR beta cDNA from roughly 0.45 ug total RNA, using a constant-region primer. Three rounds of nested multiplex PCR with slightly modified ARM-PCR produced TCR beta libraries. The first two PCR rounds used TRBV1-TRBV30 forward primers with a C-beta reverse primer, approximately 11 cycles each. TCRdb itself ran the multiplex PCR reads through MiXCR, one entry per CDR3 protein. The profile shows 250,000 to 400,000 distinct CDR3 sequences, 65% of them singletons. Both blood RNA, taken from unsorted whole blood, and germline DNA were extracted. Material for sequencing was peripheral blood. These receptors were taken from a man aged 40-49 years with primary liver carcinoma and hepatitis B virus infection.

This clonotype was seen once. Mismatch with germline at one junction end may stem from a read error. The chain combines TRBV5-1 with TRBJ1-5; tentative D call: TRBD1 (5 bases). Per germline, CDR1 SGHRS and CDR2 YFSETQ. This CDR3 is built from 15 residues. The CDR3 DNA sequence: TGCGCCACCAGCTTGGACGGGACGGTGGGTCAGCCCCAGCATTTT. This sequence encodes CATSLDGTVGQPQHF.

This chain links TRBV6-5 with TRBJ1-2; a possible D gene is TRBD1 (5 bases). Germline-derived CDR1 and CDR2 are MNHEY and SVGAGI. The V end lost 5 bases, the J end lost 4 bases, and 14 bases lay between the germline ends. This CDR3 has 14 residues. In DNA form, the CDR3 reads TGTGCCAGCAGTAGGGCGGGGGAAACCTATGGCTACACCTTC. It specifies CASSRAGETYGYTF.

This clonotype appeared a few times. The chain has TRBV7-8 and TRBJ2-3; no reliable D call. Trimming removed 3 bases at V and 7 bases at J, with 11 bases between. The CDR3 extends over 13 amino acids. Germline V gives CDR1 SGHVS, CDR2 FQNEAQ. CDR3: CASSFDVQHTQYF. CDR3 DNA sequence: TGTGCCAGCAGCTTTGACGTGCAGCATACGCAGTATTTT.

About this clonotype itself: A clone one base away is much larger, so this may be a read error. The chain uses TRBV14 and TRBJ2-1; TRBD2 might be the D (5 bases). The CDR3 totals 15 residues. In germline, CDR1 is SGHDN, CDR2 FVKESK. The CDR3 nucleotides are TGTGCCAGCAGCCAAGTGAGCGGCTCCAACAATGAGCAGTTCTTC. Translated: CASSQVSGSNNEQFF.

As concerns this clonotype: Because it lacks the conserved phenylalanine or tryptophan at the end, this CDR3 is likely a read error. The V and J genes are TRBV5-1 and TRBJ2-7; D possibly corresponds to TRBD2 (5 bases). Trimming removed 3 bases from V and 3 bases from J, with 10 bases in between. CDR3 length: 13 amino acids. Germline V lookup: CDR1 SGHRS, CDR2 YFSETQ. The CDR3 sequence is CASSSLGSYEQYY. CDR3 nucleotide sequence: TGCGCCAGCAGCTCACTAGGTAGCTACGAGCAGTACTAC.

V and J are TRBV30 and TRBJ1-4; the D is unclear. The germline V and J ends were trimmed by 4 bases and 8 bases, with 17 bases remaining between them. The CDR3 spans 14 residues. CDR1 GTSNPN and CDR2 SVGIG come from the germline V gene (reference sequence). The CDR3 loop is CAWKGPMRSEKLFF. DNA of the CDR3: TGTGCCTGGAAAGGCCCAATGCGGAGCGAAAAACTGTTTTTT.